The 11 T cell receptor beta chains listed next were all sequenced from one sample in a study of early T cells in non-severe SARS-CoV-2 infection. One entry per CDR3 protein, called by TCRdb with MiXCR from the 5' RACE reads. The data contain 25,000 to 30,000 distinct CDR3 sequences, around 4% of them seen just once; the ten biggest clones take up about an eighth. The sequenced sample consisted of whole blood. Source of these receptors: an adult who was a healthcare worker with PCR-confirmed SARS-CoV-2 infection or an uninfected control (not recorded which).

This clonotype was counted ten times or more. The chain joins TRBV6-2 or TRBV6-3 to TRBJ2-7, with D possibly matching TRBD2 (6 bases). The CDR3 loop spans 17 amino acids. CDR1 and CDR2 from the germline V gene are MNHEY and SVGEGT. V was shortened by 3 bases and J by 6 bases, with 24 bases between the two germline ends. The DNA for the CDR3 is TGTGCCAGCAGTTATCGGGTAGACGGAGGGCGCAACCTCGAGCAGTACGTC. Protein sequence: CASSYRVDGGRNLEQYV.

The sample holds many counts of this clonotype. The J gene is TRBJ2-1, the V gene TRBV5-4, with TRBD2 identical over 10 bases. The CDR3 has 15 residues. After removal of 0 bases from V and 7 bases from J, the junction contained 4 bases not matched to a gene. The V gene's germline CDR1 is SGHNT and CDR2 YYREEE (reference sequence). The CDR3 region has the DNA TGTGCCAGCAGCTTGGTGTCTAGCGGGAGAAATGAGCAGTTCTTC. Amino acids: CASSLVSSGRNEQFF.

This clonotype was observed many times. This chain joins TRBV24-1 and TRBJ2-3, with TRBD1 identical over 7 bases. This CDR3 is 16 amino acids long. V shed 4 bases and J 0 bases; nucleotides not matched to a gene: 6. Germline V lookup: CDR1 KGHDR, CDR2 SFDVKD. CDR3 bases: TGTGCCACCAGTGACCCCGGGACAGTAAGCACAGATACGCAGTATTTT. Translating gives CATSDPGTVSTDTQYF.

On this clonotype itself: A read error may explain this, as a much larger clone is one base away. This rearrangement joins TRBV20-1 to TRBJ2-1; 7 bases are shared with TRBD2. The V segment lost 0 bases and the J segment 4 bases; nucleotides outside the gene matches: 3. This CDR3 has 14 residues. The germline gives CDR1 DFQATT, CDR2 SNEGSKA (reference sequence). CDR3 sequence: CSARDLAVYNEQFF. The CDR3 nucleotides are TGCAGTGCTAGAGATCTAGCGGTGTACAATGAGCAGTTCTTC.

This chain links TRBV7-6 with TRBJ2-3, with D perhaps TRBD2 (6 bases). The CDR3 contains 15 residues. V was trimmed by 4 bases and J by 2 bases, leaving 13 bases between them. Germline V gene sequence: CDR1 SGHVS, CDR2 FNYEAQ. The CDR3 DNA is TGTGCCAGCAGCTCATTGGCGGGACCCACAGATACGCAGTATTTT. It is translated as CASSSLAGPTDTQYF.

This clonotype was observed a few times. The chain employs TRBV12-5 and TRBJ2-5, with 7 nucleotides matching TRBD1. The CDR3 spans 15 residues. The junction had 7 bases not matched to a gene; V was cut back by 1 base and J by 5 bases. CDR1 is LGHNT and CDR2 is FRNRAP in the germline V gene. The CDR3 region has the DNA TGTGCTAGTGGTTTGGCGACGGACAGGTTCGAGACCCAGTACTTC. This translates into CASGLATDRFETQYF.

This clonotype has ten or more counts. The chain links TRBV10-1 to TRBJ2-7; 8 nucleotides agree with TRBD1. The CDR3 runs to 16 residues. Germline V CDR1 and CDR2: WNHNN, SYGVQD (reference sequence). V was clipped by 0 bases and J by 2 bases; unmatched bases: 6. The CDR3 nucleotides are TGCGCCAGCAGTGAGTCATCCGGGACAGGACCCTACGAGCAGTACGTC. Amino acids: CASSESSGTGPYEQYV.

This clonotype was observed at least ten times. The chain is built from TRBV7-3 and TRBJ2-7; possibly TRBD1 for D (5 bases). The ends were cut back, 5 bases at V and 2 bases at J, with 13 bases in the middle. Per the germline V gene, CDR1 is SGHTA and CDR2 is FQGTGA. There are 14 residues in the CDR3. The CDR3 spells CASSPGPGPYEQYF. The CDR3, as DNA: TGTGCCAGCAGCCCCGGGCCAGGGCCCTACGAGCAGTACTTC.

The chain joins TRBV5-1 to TRBJ1-2; D may be TRBD1 (6 bases). Germline assignment: CDR1 SGHRS and CDR2 YFSETQ. The CDR3 length is 14 residues. Trimming cost V 0 bases and J 6 bases, with 12 bases left between them. CDR3 DNA: TGCGCCAGCAGCTTGGCCTGGGGGGCTGATGGCTACACCTTC. It specifies CASSLAWGADGYTF. Complete variable domain (other parts from reference TRBV5-1 and TRBJ1-2): KAGVTQTPRYLIKTRGQQVTLSCSPISGHRSVSWYQQTPGQGLQFLFEYFSETQRNKGNFPGRFSGRQFSNSRSEMNVSTLELGDSALYLCASSLAWGADGYTFGSGTRLTVV.

The table lists this clonotype with many counts. The chain links TRBV23-1 to TRBJ2-1; 8 bases agree with TRBD2. TRBV23-1 is filed as an ORF, its function uncertain. This CDR3 contains 23 residues. The junction had 26 bases not matched to a gene; V was cut back by 4 bases and J by 0 bases. The CDR3 here is CASSPTNKQSSRTSPSSYNEQFF. As DNA, the CDR3 is TGCGCCAGCAGTCCGACCAACAAACAGTCAAGTAGGACTAGCCCGAGCTCCTACAATGAGCAGTTCTTC.

The rearrangement joins TRBV5-5 to TRBJ2-5; D not certain. Germline values: CDR1 SGHKS, CDR2 YYEKEE (reference sequence). The germline V and J ends were trimmed by 2 bases and 4 bases, with 18 bases remaining between them. CDR3 length: 16 residues. The DNA for the CDR3 is TGTGCCAGCAGCTTTTTGGGCAGGAGCTCGACAGAGACCCAGTACTTC. It specifies CASSFLGRSSTETQYF.